The 5 T cell receptor beta chains below were found in one sample sequenced in a study of shared clonotypes between healthy human individuals. Naive CD8 cells were CD45RO-negative, positively selected for CCR7, excluding terminally differentiated effector memory CD45RA+ cells. Profiling relied on immunoSEQ multiplex PCR, and the TCRdb table lists in-frame clones only, not all of them. The repertoire holds about 2 million clones, about 95% seen once, with around 1% in the top ten. The sequencing sample was made of naive CD8+ T cells sorted from blood. The receptors here all came from a man younger than 30 in good health.

V and J are TRBV5-6 and TRBJ1-1; a weak D match, TRBD1 (5 bases). This CDR3 is built from 13 residues. Germline V gene lookup returns CDR1 SGHDT and CDR2 YYEEEE. The V gene lost 3 bases and the J gene lost 7 bases, with 13 bases spanning the gap. This CDR3 reads CASSSFGGGEAFF. DNA for the CDR3: TGTGCCAGCAGCTCCTTTGGGGGTGGTGAAGCTTTCTTT.

The V gene is TRBV19, the J gene TRBJ1-2, with 7 positions matching TRBD1. The CDR3 loop spans 14 amino acids. The trim removed 6 bases at V and 4 bases at J, leaving 8 bases unmatched. The V gene's germline CDR1 is LNHDA and CDR2 SQIVND (reference sequence). The CDR3 region has the DNA TGTGCCAGTAGCCAGACAGGGCCTAGCTATGGCTACACCTTC. Residues: CASSQTGPSYGYTF.

This clone was seen a few times. V gene TRBV7-2 combines with J gene TRBJ2-1; perhaps TRBD1 as D (5 bases). With 3 bases removed from V and 3 bases from J, the gap between germline ends came to 6 bases. CDR3 length: 13 amino acids. Per germline, CDR1 SGHTA and CDR2 FQGNSA. CDR3 bases: TGTGCCAGCAGCTTGGACAACTACAATGAGCAGTTCTTC. Protein: CASSLDNYNEQFF.

The chain has TRBV6-1 and TRBJ2-7, with 7 nucleotides matching TRBD2. This CDR3 spans 15 amino acids. V trimming: 2 bases; J trimming: 0 bases; junction bases outside the gene matches: 4. Germline CDR1 reads MNHNS; CDR2 reads SASEGT. CDR3: CASSEWGGSSYEQYF. Here the CDR3 DNA reads TGTGCCAGCAGTGAATGGGGCGGGAGCTCCTACGAGCAGTACTTC.

The genes are TRBV11-2 and TRBJ1-5; TRBD1 matches 7 bases. V shed 5 bases and J 0 bases; nucleotides not matched to a gene: 4. The germline V gene has CDR1 SGHAT and CDR2 FQNNGV. The CDR3 extends over 15 amino acids. The CDR3, as DNA: TGTGCCAGCAGCCTGACAGGGTATAGCAATCAGCCCCAGCATTTT. Its translation: CASSLTGYSNQPQHF.